This TCR beta chain comes out of a study of T-cell reconstitution after alpha-beta-depleted transplantation in children. Unique molecular identifiers were used to barcode this TCRbeta library. One entry per CDR3 protein, called by TCRdb with MiXCR from the PCR reads. Among roughly 590,000 distinct CDR3 sequences listed, roughly 15% were seen once. With 4 bases clipped from V and 7 bases from J, the junction kept 8 bases outside the gene matches. From germline, CDR1 is MNHNS and CDR2 SASEGT. The CDR3 runs 14 residues. This TCR was recovered from a human donor who donated a stem cell graft to a child with acute myeloid leukemia. The sample was PBMCs from the stem cell graft donor, taken from the stem cell graft. The chain joins TRBV6-1 to TRBJ2-5, with 8 bases that match TRBD2. The CDR3 region has the DNA TGTGCCAGCAGTGTGGCGGGGGGCTCAGGGACCCAGTACTTC. Its translation: CASSVAGGSGTQYF.